Listed below are T cell receptor beta chains from one sample, sequenced in a study of shared clonotypes between healthy human individuals. Method: immunoSEQ multiplex PCR; TCRdb's copy keeps in-frame clones and lacks some. The sample carries about 600,000 clones, around 95% recorded once. The sample was naive CD8+ T cells sorted from blood. These receptor sequences come from a woman aged 25 to 39 in good health. Both conserved end residues are part of each CDR3. A D gene is named only where the DNA matches it firmly. Clone size, where shown, is once, few, many, or a class for clones that have expanded.

j_gene | v_gene | abundance | d_gene | CDR3aa
TRBJ2-6 | TRBV19 | - | - | CASSYPTVSGANVLTF
TRBJ2-7 | TRBV2 | once | TRBD2 | CASRVLFDGQGLAGDTYEQYF
TRBJ2-3 | TRBV28 | - | TRBD2 | CASSLLAGGADTQYF
TRBJ2-1 | TRBV27 | - | TRBD2 | CASSLAGLAGGDEQFF
TRBJ2-1 | TRBV10-2 | - | TRBD2 | CASRRTSGSIGDEQFF
TRBJ1-5 | TRBV27 | - | - | CASSLYGREAGGSNQPQHF
TRBJ2-3 | TRBV19 | - | TRBD2 | CASSILAGGPSDTQYF
TRBJ2-4 | TRBV27 | - | - | CASSSGRGKNIQYF
TRBJ1-1 | TRBV11-1 | - | - | CASSFLEGNTEAFF
TRBJ2-1 | TRBV6-5 | - | TRBD1 | CASSYSQGEVTNEQFF
TRBJ2-7 | TRBV27 | - | - | CASSLSFDGSEQYF
TRBJ2-1 | TRBV27 | - | TRBD2 | CASSLSRSASGRGEQFF
TRBJ2-6 | TRBV13 | - | - | CASSLRASGANVLTF
TRBJ2-5 | TRBV28 | - | TRBD1 | CASSLYNRAGGKETQYF
TRBJ2-7 | TRBV4-2 | - | - | CASSQVQGYEQYF
TRBJ2-7 | TRBV5-1 | once | - | CASSLGPEDEQYF
TRBJ2-7 | TRBV27 | once | - | CASSLNGSPFYEQYF
TRBJ2-1 | TRBV5-6 | - | - | CASNQYNEQFF
TRBJ2-2 | TRBV28 | - | TRBD2 | CASSLGLAGLNTGELFF
TRBJ2-3 | TRBV5-4 | - | - | CASSLDDGHTDTQYF
TRBJ2-5 | TRBV28 | - | - | CASSLSRGSETQYF
TRBJ2-3 | TRBV9 | - | TRBD2 | CASSVAVAGDTDTQYF
TRBJ1-3 | TRBV2 | - | - | CASSGRDAAGGNTIYF
TRBJ1-2 | TRBV27 | - | - | CASSLSWGLEGYGYTF
TRBJ1-5 | TRBV2 | once | - | CASSDGQYSNQPQHF
TRBJ2-1 | TRBV19 | - | - | CASSYAVYNEQFF
TRBJ2-2 | TRBV7-9 | - | - | CASSHPLYTGELFF
TRBJ1-1 | TRBV5-4 | - | - | CASSLHPTEAFF
TRBJ2-7 | TRBV4-1 | - | TRBD2 | CASSQEGLAGATKQYF
TRBJ2-1 | TRBV9 | - | TRBD2 | CASSPTSGGDNEQFF
TRBJ1-2 | TRBV2 | few | - | CASSDGSGLRSYTF
TRBJ1-4 | TRBV4-1 | - | - | CASSQTEKLFF
TRBJ2-7 | TRBV28 | once | TRBD2 | CASSWGLAGDYEQYF
TRBJ2-2 | TRBV10-1 | - | TRBD1 | CASSEDRGANTGELFF
TRBJ1-1 | TRBV14 | once | - | CASSHTTWIEAFF
TRBJ2-1 | TRBV19 | - | TRBD1 | CASNDRANEQFF
- | TRBV28 | once | TRBD2 | CASSPRTSRSYEQYF
TRBJ2-3 | TRBV7-3 | few | TRBD2 | CASSPGTSRETDTQYF
TRBJ2-7 | TRBV4-1 | - | - | CASSQDRGTSYEQYF
TRBJ2-1 | TRBV5-5 | - | - | CASSVDETHEQFF
TRBJ2-1 | TRBV28 | - | - | CASSLLGAPDEQFF
TRBJ1-2 | TRBV5-4 | - | TRBD1 | CASSGLDRGDYGYTF